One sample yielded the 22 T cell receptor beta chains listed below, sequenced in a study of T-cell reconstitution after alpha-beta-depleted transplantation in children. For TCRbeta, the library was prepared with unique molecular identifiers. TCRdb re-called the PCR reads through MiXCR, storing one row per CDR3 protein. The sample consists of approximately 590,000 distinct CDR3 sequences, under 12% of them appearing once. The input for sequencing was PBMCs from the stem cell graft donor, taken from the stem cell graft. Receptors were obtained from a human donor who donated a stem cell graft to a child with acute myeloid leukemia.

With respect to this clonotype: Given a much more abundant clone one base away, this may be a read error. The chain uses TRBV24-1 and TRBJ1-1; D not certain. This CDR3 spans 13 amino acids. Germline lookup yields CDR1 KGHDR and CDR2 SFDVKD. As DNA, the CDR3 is TGTGCCACCTGTGAACGTGGGAGCACTGAAGCTTTCTTT. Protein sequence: CATCERGSTEAFF.

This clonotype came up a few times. The CDR3: CSASPLAGGPETQYF. The CDR3, as DNA: TGCAGTGCTAGTCCTCTCGCGGGAGGGCCAGAGACCCAGTACTTC. This chain joins TRBV20-1 and TRBJ2-5, with 9 bases aligning to TRBD2. Germline loops: CDR1 DFQATT, CDR2 SNEGSKA (reference sequence). The CDR3 is 15 residues long. The V and J ends lost 3 bases and 4 bases, in that order; junction bases with no gene match: 9.

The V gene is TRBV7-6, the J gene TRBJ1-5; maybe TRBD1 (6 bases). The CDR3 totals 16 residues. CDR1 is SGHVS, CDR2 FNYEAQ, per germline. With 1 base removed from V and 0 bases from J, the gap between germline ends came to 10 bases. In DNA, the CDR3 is TGTGCCAGCAGCTTAGAGACAGGATATAGCAATCAGCCCCAGCATTTT. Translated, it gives CASSLETGYSNQPQHF. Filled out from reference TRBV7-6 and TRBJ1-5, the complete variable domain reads GAGVSQSPRYKVTKRGQDVALRCDPISGHVSLYWYRQALGQGPEFLTYFNYEAQQDKSGLPNDRFSAERPEGSISTLTIQRTEQRDSAMYRCASSLETGYSNQPQHFGDGTRLSIL.

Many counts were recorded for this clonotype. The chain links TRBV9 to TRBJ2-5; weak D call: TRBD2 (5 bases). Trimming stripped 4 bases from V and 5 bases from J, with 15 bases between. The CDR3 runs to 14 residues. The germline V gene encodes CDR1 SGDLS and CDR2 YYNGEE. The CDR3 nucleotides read TGTGCCAGCAGCCGAAGTGAGGGCCGGGAGACCCAGTACTTC. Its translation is CASSRSEGRETQYF. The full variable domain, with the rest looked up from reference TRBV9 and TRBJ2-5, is DSGVTQTPKHLITATGQRVTLRCSPRSGDLSVYWYQQSLDQGLQFLIQYYNGEERAKGNILERFSAQQFPDLHSELNLSSLELGDSALYFCASSRSEGRETQYFGPGTRLLVL.

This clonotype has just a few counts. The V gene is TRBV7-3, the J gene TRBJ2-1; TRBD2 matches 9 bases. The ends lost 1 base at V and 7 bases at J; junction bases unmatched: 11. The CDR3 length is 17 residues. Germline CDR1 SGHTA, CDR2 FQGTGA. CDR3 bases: TGTGCCAGCAGCTTAATGTCCAGCGGGAGGTTCCTTAATGAGCAGTTCTTC. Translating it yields CASSLMSSGRFLNEQFF.

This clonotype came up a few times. The CDR3 nucleotides read TGCAGTGCTAGAGGTTTGGTAGCGCAGAGAGGCTCCTACAATGAGCAGTTCTTC. It yields the protein CSARGLVAQRGSYNEQFF. The chain carries TRBV20-1 and TRBJ2-1, with D tentatively TRBD2 (5 bases). The CDR3 is made up of 18 amino acids. V was pared by 1 base and J by 0 bases, with 19 bases between. Germline V gives CDR1 DFQATT, CDR2 SNEGSKA (reference sequence).

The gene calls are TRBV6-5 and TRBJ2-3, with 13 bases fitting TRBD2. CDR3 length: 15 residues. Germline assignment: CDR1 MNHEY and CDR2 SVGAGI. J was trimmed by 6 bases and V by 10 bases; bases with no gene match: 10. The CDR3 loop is CATWGTSGKKDTQYF. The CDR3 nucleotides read TGTGCCACCTGGGGGACTAGCGGGAAGAAGGATACGCAGTATTTT.

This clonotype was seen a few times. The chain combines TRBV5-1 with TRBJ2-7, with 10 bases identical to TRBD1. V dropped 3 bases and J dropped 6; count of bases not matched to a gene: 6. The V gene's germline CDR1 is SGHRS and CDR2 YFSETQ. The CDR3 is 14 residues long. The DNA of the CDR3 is TGCGCCAGCAGCTCTCCGGGACAGGGGACCGAGCAGTACTTC. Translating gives CASSSPGQGTEQYF.

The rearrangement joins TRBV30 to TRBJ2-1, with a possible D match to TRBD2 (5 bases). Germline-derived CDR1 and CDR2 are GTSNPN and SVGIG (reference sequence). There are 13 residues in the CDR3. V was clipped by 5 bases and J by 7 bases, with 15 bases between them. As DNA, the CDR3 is TGTGCCTGGGACCGTCGAGGGAATAATGAGCAGTTCTTC. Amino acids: CAWDRRGNNEQFF.

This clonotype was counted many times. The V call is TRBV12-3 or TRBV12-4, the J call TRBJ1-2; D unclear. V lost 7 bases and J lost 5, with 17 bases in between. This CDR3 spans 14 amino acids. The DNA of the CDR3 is TGTGCCAGCAATCCAGACACAACGTCTTATGGCTACACCTTC. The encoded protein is CASNPDTTSYGYTF.

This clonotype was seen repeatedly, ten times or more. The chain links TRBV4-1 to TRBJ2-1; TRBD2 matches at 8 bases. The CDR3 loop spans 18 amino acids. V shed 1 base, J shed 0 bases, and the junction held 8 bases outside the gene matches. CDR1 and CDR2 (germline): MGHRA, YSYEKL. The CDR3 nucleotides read TGCGCCAGCAGCCAAGTGTTCCCCAGCGGGAGCTCCTACAATGAGCAGTTCTTC. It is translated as CASSQVFPSGSSYNEQFF.

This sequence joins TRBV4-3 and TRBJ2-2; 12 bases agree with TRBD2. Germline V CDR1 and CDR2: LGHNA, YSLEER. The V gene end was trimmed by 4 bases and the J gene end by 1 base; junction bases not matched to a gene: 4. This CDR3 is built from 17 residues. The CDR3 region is CASSPQLAGGNTGELFF. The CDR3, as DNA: TGCGCCAGCAGCCCCCAACTAGCGGGAGGGAACACCGGGGAGCTGTTTTTT.

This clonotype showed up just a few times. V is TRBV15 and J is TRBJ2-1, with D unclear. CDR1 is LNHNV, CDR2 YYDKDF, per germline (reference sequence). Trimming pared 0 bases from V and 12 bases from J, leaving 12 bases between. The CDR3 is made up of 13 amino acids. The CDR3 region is CATSRDKVGLQFF. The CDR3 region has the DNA TGTGCCACCAGCAGAGATAAGGTTGGGCTGCAGTTCTTC. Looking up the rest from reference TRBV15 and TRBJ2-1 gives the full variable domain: DAMVIQNPRYQVTQFGKPVTLSCSQTLNHNVMYWYQQKSSQAPKLLFHYYDKDFNNEADTPDNFQSRRPNTSFCFLDIRSPGLGDTAMYLCATSRDKVGLQFFGPGTRLTVL.

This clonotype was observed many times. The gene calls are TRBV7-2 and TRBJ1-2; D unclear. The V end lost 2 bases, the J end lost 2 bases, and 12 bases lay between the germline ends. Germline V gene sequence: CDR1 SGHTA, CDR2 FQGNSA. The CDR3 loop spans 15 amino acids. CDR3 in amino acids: CASSLTSTANYGYTF. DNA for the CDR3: TGTGCCAGCAGCTTAACATCAACAGCGAACTATGGCTACACCTTC.

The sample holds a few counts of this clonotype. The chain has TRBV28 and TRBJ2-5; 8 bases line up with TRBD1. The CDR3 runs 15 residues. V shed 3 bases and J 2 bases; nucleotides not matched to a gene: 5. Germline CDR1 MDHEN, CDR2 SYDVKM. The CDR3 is CASSFGQGAQETQYF. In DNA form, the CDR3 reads TGTGCCAGCAGTTTTGGGCAGGGGGCGCAAGAGACCCAGTACTTC.

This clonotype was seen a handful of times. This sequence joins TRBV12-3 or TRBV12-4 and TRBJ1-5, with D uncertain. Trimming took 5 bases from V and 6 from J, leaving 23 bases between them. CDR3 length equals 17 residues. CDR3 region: CASSPSDAGEESQPQHF. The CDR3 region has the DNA TGTGCCAGCAGTCCCTCAGATGCAGGAGAAGAGTCTCAGCCCCAGCATTTT.

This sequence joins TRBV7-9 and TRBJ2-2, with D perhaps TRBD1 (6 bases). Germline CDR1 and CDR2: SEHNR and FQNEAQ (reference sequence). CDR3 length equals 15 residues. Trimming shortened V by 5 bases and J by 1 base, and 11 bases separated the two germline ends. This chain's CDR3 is CASSADRKNTGELFF. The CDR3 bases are TGTGCCAGCAGCGCCGACAGGAAGAACACCGGGGAGCTGTTTTTT.

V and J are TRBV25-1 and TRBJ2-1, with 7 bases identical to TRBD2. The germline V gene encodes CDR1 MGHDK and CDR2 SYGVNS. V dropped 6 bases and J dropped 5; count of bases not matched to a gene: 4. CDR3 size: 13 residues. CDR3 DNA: TGTGCCAGCAGGCGGAGCGGGGACAATGAGCAGTTCTTC. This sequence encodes CASRRSGDNEQFF.

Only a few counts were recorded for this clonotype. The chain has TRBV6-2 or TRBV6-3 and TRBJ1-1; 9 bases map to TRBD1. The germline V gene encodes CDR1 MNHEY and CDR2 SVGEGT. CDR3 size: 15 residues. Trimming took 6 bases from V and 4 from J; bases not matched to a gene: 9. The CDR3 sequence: CASSRSQGAGTEAFF. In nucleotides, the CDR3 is TGTGCCAGCAGCCGATCACAGGGGGCAGGCACTGAAGCTTTCTTT.

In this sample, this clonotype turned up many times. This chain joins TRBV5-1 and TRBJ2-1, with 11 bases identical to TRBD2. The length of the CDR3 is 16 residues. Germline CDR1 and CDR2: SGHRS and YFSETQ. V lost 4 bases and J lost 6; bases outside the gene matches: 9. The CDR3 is CASSPTSGISPNEQFF. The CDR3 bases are TGCGCCAGCAGCCCGACTAGCGGGATATCTCCCAATGAGCAGTTCTTC.

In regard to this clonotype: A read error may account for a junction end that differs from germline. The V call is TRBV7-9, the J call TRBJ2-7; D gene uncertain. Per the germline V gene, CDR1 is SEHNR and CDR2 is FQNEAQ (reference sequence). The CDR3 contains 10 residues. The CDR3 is CASSERQLSF. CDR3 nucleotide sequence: TGTGCCAGCAGCGAAAGGCAGTTGAGCTTC.

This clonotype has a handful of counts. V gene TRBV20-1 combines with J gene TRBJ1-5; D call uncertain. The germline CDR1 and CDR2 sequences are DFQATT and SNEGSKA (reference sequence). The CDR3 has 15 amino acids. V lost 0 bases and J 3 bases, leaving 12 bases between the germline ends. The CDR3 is CSARDRRRINQPQHF. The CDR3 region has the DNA TGCAGTGCTAGAGATCGACGGAGAATCAATCAGCCCCAGCATTTT.